The sequence of this T cell receptor beta chain was determined in a study of shared clonotypes between healthy human individuals. Study-wide findings and caveats: Sorted-subset samples were not fully sequenced, rarefaction indicated.

Assay runs were performed at deep level. The repertoire was sequenced with immunoSEQ multiplex PCR; TCRdb's copy has only in-frame clones and lacks some. This sample has around 1,900,000 clones, with approximately 92% found just once. The naive CD8 fraction comprised CD45RO-negative cells positively selected for CCR7 and excluded terminally differentiated effector memory CD45RA+ cells. In regard to this clone: Its antigen is not known.

Trimming took 0 bases from V and 2 from J; bases not matched to a gene: 6. The CDR3 length is 16 residues. From germline, CDR1 is MNHEY and CDR2 SMNVEV (reference sequence). Source material: naive CD8+ T cells from PBMCs. The chain couples TRBV27 to TRBJ2-7; 8 positions match TRBD2. This TCR was recovered from a man younger than 35 in good health. Some clones in this sample may be carry-over from other donors' samples. The CDR3 DNA reads TGTGCCAGCAGTTTATCGCGGGAGGCCCCTACCTACGAGCAGTACTTC. Its protein is CASSLSREAPTYEQYF.